Below, 29 T cell receptor beta chains from the same sample are listed, as sequenced in a study of cytomegalovirus exposure and HLA in healthy donors. The PCR contained 60 Vbeta and 13 Jbeta primers. Some clones are missing from TCRdb's copy, which holds only in-frame ones; the method was immunoSEQ multiplex PCR. This repertoire includes fewer than 150,000 clones. Material: PBMCs. The receptors come from a man aged 35 to 55 in good health and CMV-seronegative.

This chain uses TRBV19 with TRBJ2-7; 9 nucleotides match TRBD1. V shed 6 bases and J 2 bases; nucleotides not matched to a gene: 11. The CDR3 extends over 16 amino acids. Germline assignment: CDR1 LNHDA and CDR2 SQIVND (reference sequence). CDR3 protein: CASSPSVGQGAYEQYF. In nucleotides, the CDR3 is TGTGCCAGTAGCCCGTCGGTGGGACAGGGAGCCTACGAGCAGTACTTC.

The genes are TRBV10-3 and TRBJ2-3, with D maybe TRBD2 (7 bases). Germline V gives CDR1 ENHRY, CDR2 SYGVKD. The length of the CDR3 is 15 residues. The ends were cut back, 2 bases at V and 0 bases at J, with 9 bases in the middle. CDR3 sequence: CAISERGASTDTQYF. CDR3 nucleotides: TGTGCCATCAGTGAGCGGGGGGCTAGCACAGATACGCAGTATTTT.

V gene TRBV28 combines with J gene TRBJ1-5; unclear D gene. This CDR3 region has 15 residues. The germline V and J ends were trimmed by 1 base and 9 bases, with 16 bases remaining between them. Per germline, CDR1 MDHEN and CDR2 SYDVKM. CDR3 in amino acids: CASSLSDTSGRPQHF. The CDR3 DNA is TGTGCCAGCAGTTTATCAGACACCAGCGGACGGCCCCAGCATTTT.

The chain joins TRBV9 to TRBJ2-3; perhaps TRBD2 as D (6 bases). The CDR3 is 13 amino acids. Between the trimmed V and J ends, which lost 0 bases and 8 bases, there was a span of 10 bases. The germline gives CDR1 SGDLS, CDR2 YYNGEE. The DNA of the CDR3 is TGTGCCAGCAGCGTAGATCAGGAGGGTACGCAGTATTTT. It specifies CASSVDQEGTQYF. Full variable domain (missing parts from reference TRBV9 and TRBJ2-3): DSGVTQTPKHLITATGQRVTLRCSPRSGDLSVYWYQQSLDQGLQFLIQYYNGEERAKGNILERFSAQQFPDLHSELNLSSLELGDSALYFCASSVDQEGTQYFGPGTRLTVL.

The CDR3: CASSVYGEDTQYF. CDR3 nucleotides: TGTGCCAGCAGTGTGTATGGGGAGGATACGCAGTATTTT. The chain employs TRBV2 and TRBJ2-3, with D perhaps TRBD2 (5 bases). Trimming pared 4 bases from V and 6 bases from J, leaving 11 bases between. Germline loops: CDR1 SNHLY, CDR2 FYNNEI. CDR3 length: 13 amino acids.

V gene TRBV19 combines with J gene TRBJ2-3; possibly TRBD1 for D (6 bases). The CDR3 spans 15 residues. V was trimmed by 5 bases and J by 1 base, leaving 13 bases between them. The V gene's germline CDR1 is LNHDA and CDR2 SQIVND (reference sequence). The CDR3 bases are TGTGCCAGTAGTTCAGGGGTGCTTGGCACAGATACGCAGTATTTT. It yields the protein CASSSGVLGTDTQYF.

The chain employs TRBV4-1 and TRBJ2-2, with 16 bases matching TRBD2. Germline V gene data show CDR1 as MGHRA and CDR2 as YSYEKL. V shed 4 bases, J shed 12 bases, and the junction held 5 bases outside the gene matches. The CDR3 consists of 15 residues. Here the CDR3 DNA reads TGCGCCAGCAGCCCGGGGACTAGCGGGGGGGCGAAGCTGTTTTTT. Its translation is CASSPGTSGGAKLFF.

DNA for the CDR3: TGTGCCAGCAGTGACAGGGGGAGGTGGTTTAATGGCTACACCTTC. It is translated as CASSDRGRWFNGYTF. The chain couples TRBV6-1 to TRBJ1-2, with TRBD1 identical over 7 bases. The CDR3 has 15 amino acids. V lost 3 bases and J lost 6; bases outside the gene matches: 10. From germline, CDR1 is MNHNS and CDR2 SASEGT.

The V gene is TRBV10-3, the J gene TRBJ2-1; possible D gene TRBD2, 6 bases. This CDR3 has 12 amino acids. The V gene lost 10 bases and the J gene lost 8 bases, with 15 bases spanning the gap. Germline V lookup: CDR1 ENHRY, CDR2 SYGVKD. Here the CDR3 reads CASGTREDEQFF. In DNA form, the CDR3 reads TGTGCCAGCGGGACCAGGGAGGATGAGCAGTTCTTC.

The genes are TRBV6-1 and TRBJ2-7; D is unclear. Germline CDR1 reads MNHNS; CDR2 reads SASEGT. This CDR3 contains 16 residues. Between the trimmed V and J ends, which lost 4 bases and 1 base, there was a span of 17 bases. The DNA of the CDR3 is TGTGCCAGCAGTGTGACCGAGACTCCCCTTTCCTACGAGCAGTACTTC. Amino acid sequence: CASSVTETPLSYEQYF.

Concerning this clone: The same CDR3 also results from other DNA sequences found in this sample. The chain employs TRBV7-2 and TRBJ2-7; D may be TRBD1 (5 bases). The CDR3 has 15 residues. The V gene's germline CDR1 is SGHTA and CDR2 FQGNSA. The germline V and J ends were trimmed by 3 bases and 1 base, with 13 bases remaining between them. CDR3 amino acids: CASSFKADSSYEQYF. CDR3 DNA: TGTGCCAGCAGCTTCAAGGCCGACAGTTCCTACGAGCAGTACTTC.

The chain is built from TRBV5-1 and TRBJ1-1; TRBD1 matches at 8 bases. CDR1 is SGHRS and CDR2 is YFSETQ in the germline V gene. Trimming removed 2 bases from V and 8 bases from J; junction bases left unmatched: 8. The CDR3 is 14 amino acids. The DNA for the CDR3 is TGCGCCAGCAGCTTATCCCGACAGGGGCCCGAAGCTTTCTTT. It yields the protein CASSLSRQGPEAFF.

The V gene is TRBV5-1, the J gene TRBJ2-5; D call uncertain. The CDR3 sequence is 16 residues long. From germline, CDR1 is SGHRS and CDR2 YFSETQ. Trimming removed 4 bases from V and 4 bases from J, with 20 bases in between. This CDR3 is CASSLSPTVIGETQYF. As DNA, the CDR3 is TGCGCCAGCAGCCTAAGCCCCACTGTAATTGGAGAGACCCAGTACTTC.

Of note for this clone: The sample contains more than one DNA sequence encoding this CDR3. V usage is TRBV6-5 and J usage is TRBJ2-5; TRBD2 matches 8 bases. Germline CDR1 MNHEY, CDR2 SVGAGI. This CDR3 is built from 16 residues. The junction had 7 bases not matched to a gene; V was cut back by 0 bases and J by 4 bases. The CDR3 nucleotides are TGTGCCAGCAGTTACTCTGTTAGCGGGGAGGGAGAGACCCAGTACTTC. It translates to CASSYSVSGEGETQYF.

V is TRBV5-1 and J is TRBJ2-5; 10 bases fit TRBD2. After removal of 1 base from V and 2 bases from J, the junction contained 14 bases not matched to a gene. Per the germline V gene, CDR1 is SGHRS and CDR2 is YFSETQ. CDR3 length: 19 amino acids. The CDR3 region is CASSLFWSTSGRQQETQYF. The CDR3 region has the DNA TGCGCCAGCAGCTTGTTTTGGTCGACTAGCGGGCGACAACAAGAGACCCAGTACTTC.

The rearrangement uses TRBV7-7 and TRBJ2-1; D might be TRBD2 (7 bases). Trimming cost V 1 base and J 6 bases, with 10 bases left between them. This CDR3 has 14 residues. Looked up from germline, CDR1 is SSHAT and CDR2 is FNYEAQ (reference sequence). The CDR3 DNA sequence: TGTGCCAGCAGCTTAGAGGGAGGGGGCAATGAGCAGTTCTTC. The encoded protein is CASSLEGGGNEQFF.

V is TRBV5-8 and J is TRBJ2-1, with D hard to call. In germline, CDR1 is SGHTS, CDR2 YDEGEE. This CDR3 spans 11 amino acids. Trimming shortened V by 4 bases and J by 4 bases, and 3 bases separated the two germline ends. Here the CDR3 reads CASSPYNEQFF. The CDR3 DNA reads TGTGCCAGCAGCCCTTACAATGAGCAGTTCTTC.

This CDR3 is CASSTEIRTGETQYF. The CDR3 DNA follows: TGTGCCAGCAGCACCGAGATTAGGACAGGGGAGACCCAGTACTTC. This chain connects TRBV11-1 to TRBJ2-5, with 8 bases matching TRBD1. The CDR3 sequence is 15 residues long. The germline V gene has CDR1 SGHAT and CDR2 FQDESV (reference sequence). The V and J ends lost 5 bases and 5 bases, in that order; junction bases with no gene match: 10.

The V gene is TRBV7-8, the J gene TRBJ2-5, with 9 bases lining up with TRBD1. Near its end, the DNA agrees better with TRBJ2-7, so the J call may be wrong. The CDR3 has 16 amino acids. Germline V gene data show CDR1 as SGHVS and CDR2 as FQNEAQ. CDR3 loop: CASSLDPGTGLYEQYF. As DNA, the CDR3 is TGTGCCAGCAGCTTAGATCCCGGGACAGGGTTATACGAGCAGTACTTC.

The chain is built from TRBV29-1 and TRBJ2-7, with 10 bases matching TRBD1. This CDR3 has 14 residues. Germline CDR1 is SQVTM and CDR2 is ANQGSEA. Germline trimming cut 3 bases from V and 2 bases from J; bases unmatched to any gene: 4. CDR3 bases: TGCAGCGTTGAGGACAGGGGGTCAACCTACGAGCAGTACTTC. As protein: CSVEDRGSTYEQYF.

In DNA, the CDR3 is TGTGCCAGCAGCCAGACAGGGGGAGGTCACGAGCAGTACTTC. This encodes CASSQTGGGHEQYF. The chain is built from TRBV6-6 and TRBJ2-7; 9 nucleotides match TRBD1. V lost 6 bases, J lost 5 bases, and 8 bases stayed unmatched. The germline CDR1 and CDR2 sequences are MNHNY and SVGAGI (reference sequence). There are 14 residues in the CDR3.

V usage is TRBV10-3 and J usage is TRBJ2-2, with 9 bases identical to TRBD1. This CDR3 contains 14 residues. From germline, CDR1 is ENHRY and CDR2 SYGVKD. Trimming at V came to 7 bases and at J to 7 bases, leaving 7 bases not matched to a gene. The CDR3 DNA is TGTGCCATCACTTGGGGACAGGGCAACGGGGAGCTGTTTTTT. Translation: CAITWGQGNGELFF.

The V call is TRBV10-3, the J call TRBJ2-1, with a weak D call TRBD2 (6 bases). The CDR3 length is 16 residues. Trimming took off 4 bases at V and 5 bases at J, with 18 bases between the two ends. Germline CDR1 is ENHRY and CDR2 is SYGVKD. CDR3 sequence (DNA): TGTGCCATCAGTGGCCCCGTAGGGTCGGGGGACAATGAGCAGTTCTTC. Translated: CAISGPVGSGDNEQFF.

This rearrangement joins TRBV19 to TRBJ2-6; D ambiguous. This CDR3 comprises 16 residues. Deletions cut 6 bases from V and 2 bases from J, with 14 bases between. CDR1 and CDR2 (germline): LNHDA, SQIVND (reference sequence). CDR3 sequence (DNA): TGTGCCAGTAGAGTCGCTTTTGAGGCTGGGGCCAACGTCCTGACTTTC. Its translation is CASRVAFEAGANVLTF.

The V and J genes are TRBV19 and TRBJ1-1, with a tentative D call TRBD1 (6 bases). Germline V lookup: CDR1 LNHDA, CDR2 SQIVND (reference sequence). The length of the CDR3 is 13 residues. V was pared by 3 bases and J by 4 bases, with 9 bases between. CDR3 DNA sequence: TGTGCCAGTAGTATGAGCAGGGGCACTGAAGCTTTCTTT. Residues: CASSMSRGTEAFF.

CDR3 in DNA: TGTGCCAGCAGCTTAGTAGCGGCCACCGGGGAGCTGTTTTTT. This encodes CASSLVAATGELFF. This chain connects TRBV7-2 to TRBJ2-2; D is perhaps TRBD2 (6 bases). This CDR3 is built from 14 residues. The germline V and J ends were trimmed by 1 base and 4 bases, with 7 bases remaining between them. Germline CDR1 is SGHTA and CDR2 is FQGNSA.

The rearrangement links TRBV7-9 to TRBJ2-2, with D unresolved. Trimming left V 5 bases short and J 0 bases short, with 13 bases between. Looked up from germline, CDR1 is SEHNR and CDR2 is FQNEAQ (reference sequence). The CDR3 runs 16 residues. In DNA, the CDR3 is TGTGCCAGCAGCCGGCTAATCAGGTCGAACACCGGGGAGCTGTTTTTT. It codes for CASSRLIRSNTGELFF.

The chain carries TRBV5-4 and TRBJ2-1; 7 nucleotides match TRBD2. The CDR3 runs to 16 residues. V was pared by 0 bases and J by 4 bases, with 7 bases of the junction left unmatched. Germline CDR1 SGHNT, CDR2 YYREEE (reference sequence). The CDR3 loop reads CASSLAGSGAYNEQFF. CDR3 nucleotides: TGTGCCAGCAGCTTGGCCGGCAGCGGGGCATACAATGAGCAGTTCTTC. The full variable domain, its missing parts supplied by reference TRBV5-4 and TRBJ2-1, is ETGVTQSPTHLIKTRGQQVTLRCSSQSGHNTVSWYQQALGQGPQFIFQYYREEENGRGNFPPRFSGLQFPNYSSELNVNALELDDSALYLCASSLAGSGAYNEQFFGPGTRLTVL.

The genes are TRBV2 and TRBJ2-7; D is possibly TRBD1 (6 bases). From germline, CDR1 is SNHLY and CDR2 FYNNEI. There are 14 residues in the CDR3. Trimming shortened V by 2 bases and J by 3 bases, and 11 bases separated the two germline ends. The DNA for the CDR3 is TGTGCCAGCAGTGAACCTCTACAGGGCTACGAGCAGTACTTC. Translated, it gives CASSEPLQGYEQYF.